The sequence of this T cell receptor (beta chain) was determined in a study of T cell responses to AZD1222 COVID-19 vaccine. General observations from the study: At baseline, seropositivity was found in only six or seven AZD1222 recipients. After two AZD1222 doses, spike-specific TCR breadth and depth rose versus day 0.

The data were produced by immunoSEQ multiplex PCR, yet TCRdb's version contains in-frame clones alone and is incomplete. The sample has 65,000 to 95,000 clones, around 81% seen once. The germline gives CDR1 LNHDA, CDR2 SQIVND (reference sequence). The CDR3 covers 16 residues. Trimming left V 6 bases short and J 11 bases short, with 23 bases between. As to this clone: The target antigen is unknown.

This sample comprised peripheral blood, obtained on day 0 of AZD1222 vaccination. V usage is TRBV19 and J usage is TRBJ1-6; no definite D call. The sequence came from an adult in good health. CDR3 nucleotide sequence: TGTGCCAGTAGCTCGCCCCTGACGTGGGATGTGACACCCCTCCACTTT. Its translation is CASSSPLTWDVTPLHF.